This passage covers 14 T cell receptor beta chains from one sample sequenced in a study of T cell changes during pregnancy in multiple sclerosis. The assay was immunoSEQ multiplex PCR, and TCRdb's table has in-frame clones only and misses some. The table lists roughly 80,000 clones, about 90% of them singletons, with about 3% in the top ten. Sequencing used peripheral blood, obtained before pregnancy. These receptors originate from a female donor with multiple sclerosis, enrolled in a pregnancy study.

The chain has TRBV28 and TRBJ2-5; D is undetermined. V lost 4 bases and J 4 bases, leaving 10 bases between the germline ends. The germline V gene has CDR1 MDHEN and CDR2 SYDVKM. CDR3 size: 13 residues. Here the CDR3 reads CASSSQFSETQYF. As DNA, the CDR3 is TGTGCCAGCAGTTCGCAGTTTTCAGAGACCCAGTACTTC.

The chain joins TRBV4-2 to TRBJ2-1; 9 bases fit TRBD2. Losses at the gene ends were 0 bases for V and 4 bases for J; bases not matched to a gene: 7. This CDR3 comprises 17 residues. Germline V gives CDR1 LGHNA, CDR2 YNFKEQ. CDR3 bases: TGTGCCAGCAGCCAAGACCCGGCTAGCGGGACATACAATGAGCAGTTCTTC. It translates to CASSQDPASGTYNEQFF.

The CDR3 nucleotides read TGTGCCAGCAGCTTTAACGGGGAAGAGACCCAGTACTTC. Its protein product is CASSFNGEETQYF. The V call is TRBV11-1, the J call TRBJ2-5; D is possibly TRBD2 (5 bases). Germline-derived CDR1 and CDR2 are SGHAT and FQDESV (reference sequence). V lost 3 bases to trimming and J lost 3 bases, with 8 bases between them. CDR3 length: 13 amino acids.

The rearrangement links TRBV5-6 to TRBJ2-7; TRBD1 agrees at 12 bases. In germline, CDR1 is SGHDT, CDR2 YYEEEE. The CDR3 runs 15 residues. V trimming: 2 bases; J trimming: 4 bases; junction bases outside the gene matches: 4. The DNA for the CDR3 is TGTGCCAGCAGCTTTGGGACAGGGGGCGGGTACGAGCAGTACTTC. It specifies CASSFGTGGGYEQYF.

This clone was counted only a few times. The V and J genes are TRBV6-5 and TRBJ1-4; 9 bases fit TRBD1. The CDR3 spans 15 residues. Germline V gives CDR1 MNHEY, CDR2 SVGAGI. The V gene end was trimmed by 0 bases and the J gene end by 8 bases; junction bases not matched to a gene: 4. The CDR3 DNA reads as TGTGCCAGCAGTTACTCCACAGGGGGCGCAGAAAAACTGTTTTTT. This gives the protein CASSYSTGGAEKLFF.

CDR3 protein: CASSFPSGYEQYF. The CDR3 nucleotides read TGTGCCAGCAGCTTCCCGAGCGGCTACGAGCAGTACTTC. The chain joins TRBV11-2 to TRBJ2-7; TRBD2 is a possible D gene (5 bases). Germline V lookup: CDR1 SGHAT, CDR2 FQNNGV. The CDR3 has 13 amino acids. V dropped 3 bases and J dropped 3 bases, with 9 bases sitting between them.

This rearrangement joins TRBV10-3 to TRBJ2-7; 7 bases match TRBD2. The trim removed 4 bases at V and 2 bases at J, leaving 8 bases unmatched. Germline V gives CDR1 ENHRY, CDR2 SYGVKD. This CDR3 region has 15 residues. CDR3 DNA: TGTGCCATCAGTGTCATCGGCGGGGGAACCTACGAGCAGTACTTC. It codes for CAISVIGGGTYEQYF.

The J gene is TRBJ1-4, the V gene TRBV15; 7 bases map to TRBD1. This CDR3 contains 12 residues. The germline CDR1 and CDR2 sequences are LNHNV and YYDKDF (reference sequence). J gave up 7 bases and V 7 bases, and 3 bases lay outside the gene matches. CDR3 sequence: CATTQGGEKLFF. The CDR3, as DNA: TGTGCCACCACCCAGGGGGGTGAAAAACTGTTTTTT.

The chain's CDR3 is CASSHQRTVGNEQFF. CDR3 nucleotides: TGTGCCAGCAGCCATCAGAGGACAGTCGGCAATGAGCAGTTCTTC. This chain uses TRBV14 with TRBJ2-1; tentative D call: TRBD1 (6 bases). V shed 3 bases and J shed 6 bases, with 15 bases lying between them. This CDR3 has 15 residues. CDR1 is SGHDN, CDR2 FVKESK, per germline.

The chain has TRBV2 and TRBJ2-5, with D possibly matching TRBD2 (6 bases). Trimming took off 3 bases at V and 5 bases at J, with 16 bases between the two ends. Germline assignment: CDR1 SNHLY and CDR2 FYNNEI. CDR3 length: 15 residues. Written as DNA, the CDR3 is TGTGCCAGCAGTGAGGCGGGAAGGGTCGGGGAGACCCAGTACTTC. Translated: CASSEAGRVGETQYF.

This clone was detected a few times. The V gene is TRBV18, the J gene TRBJ1-3, with TRBD1 matching over 9 bases. The CDR3 sequence is 15 residues long. Trimming removed 3 bases from V and 4 bases from J; junction bases left unmatched: 4. Germline values: CDR1 KGHSH, CDR2 LQKENI. CDR3 DNA: TGTGCCAGCTCACCCGGGACAGGGTCAGGAAACACCATATATTTT. It yields the protein CASSPGTGSGNTIYF.

The V and J genes are TRBV19 and TRBJ1-2, with TRBD1 matching over 7 bases. V dropped 6 bases and J dropped 2; count of bases not matched to a gene: 9. The CDR3 spans 15 residues. Germline V CDR1 and CDR2: LNHDA, SQIVND (reference sequence). The CDR3, as DNA: TGTGCCAGTAGCCAAGGATCGACAGGGAACTATGGCTACACCTTC. It encodes CASSQGSTGNYGYTF.

The V call is TRBV19, the J call TRBJ2-7; TRBD2 aligns across 10 bases. The CDR3 is made up of 16 amino acids. J lost 6 bases, V lost 6 bases, and 14 bases had no gene match. CDR1 LNHDA and CDR2 SQIVND come from the germline V gene (reference sequence). The CDR3 region has the DNA TGTGCCAGTAGATTCTCAGCGGGAGGGCCGTTCTCCGAGCAGTACTTC. This encodes CASRFSAGGPFSEQYF.

This chain connects TRBV29-1 to TRBJ1-1; 11 bases agree with TRBD1. V was clipped by 7 bases and J by 7 bases; unmatched bases: 8. This CDR3 is built from 13 residues. Germline V lookup: CDR1 SQVTM, CDR2 ANQGSEA. The DNA for the CDR3 is TGCAGCGCTAGGACAGGGGGCGAGGTTGAAGCTTTCTTT. Its protein is CSARTGGEVEAFF. Together with reference TRBV29-1 and TRBJ1-1, the CDR3 gives the full variable domain: SAVISQKPSRDICQRGTSLTIQCQVDSQVTMMFWYRQQPGQSLTLIATANQGSEATYESGFVIDKFPISRPNLTFSTLTVSNMSPEDSSIYLCSARTGGEVEAFFGQGTRLTVV.